The present T cell receptor beta chain was sequenced within a study of metastatic and nonmetastatic thyroid tumors. Study-level background: Repertoires from malignant and benign thyroid patients were compared across blood and tumor or nodule tissue. General study results and limits: Within blood and tumor, benign nodules reportedly had significantly lower TCR beta diversity than malignant thyroid tumors did.

In regard to this clone: Its antigen remains unidentified. One base away lies a much larger clone, so this may be a sequencing read error.

In the authors' methods: The authors used CDR3 differences across clinicopathological groups to build a distant-metastasis classifier for papillary thyroid cancer. TCRdb re-called clones via MiXCR from the PCR reads. What appears here as the V and J calls and clone size reflects TCRdb's work, not the paper's. The sample carries 30,000 to 50,000 clones, approximately 19% recorded once. The V end lost 10 bases, the J end lost 2 bases, and 17 bases lay between the germline ends. There are 14 residues in the CDR3. Germline V gene data show CDR1 as LGHDT and CDR2 as YNNKEL (reference sequence). No treatment had been given to any patient before thyroid surgery.

This sequence joins TRBV3-1 and TRBJ1-1; D ambiguous. The source material was tumor tissue. This clonotype was obtained from a female donor with papillary thyroid cancer or a benign thyroid nodule (not recorded which). Some clones in this sample may be carry-over from other donors' samples. CDR3 loop: CATSPGTYNTEAFF. The DNA of the CDR3 is TGTGCCACCTCTCCAGGAACGTATAACACTGAAGCTTTCTTT.